These 17 T cell receptor beta chains originate from one sample sequenced in a study of T cells in lung cancer brain metastases. TCRdb keeps only in-frame clones here, not all; method: immunoSEQ multiplex PCR. The data show approximately 3,800 clones, roughly nine tenths seen once. The sequencing sample was made of tumor tissue from the primary lung tumor. The receptors shown here come from a woman in her fifties or sixties with non-small cell lung cancer.

This chain links TRBV9 with TRBJ1-1; 7 bases are shared with TRBD1. Germline loops: CDR1 SGDLS, CDR2 YYNGEE. Trimming at V came to 0 bases and at J to 4 bases, leaving 6 bases not matched to a gene. CDR3 length equals 15 residues. The CDR3 is CASSVGQGGLTEAFF. The CDR3 DNA sequence: TGTGCCAGCAGCGTAGGACAGGGTGGGCTCACTGAAGCTTTCTTT.

This sequence joins TRBV7-6 and TRBJ1-4, with unresolved D. Germline values: CDR1 SGHVS, CDR2 FNYEAQ. The CDR3 totals 15 residues. V was clipped by 2 bases and J by 0 bases, with 7 bases between them. The CDR3 loop reads CASSLLLSTNEKLFF. In DNA, the CDR3 is TGTGCCAGCAGCTTACTTCTTTCAACTAATGAAAAACTGTTTTTT. Full variable domain (remainder filled in from reference TRBV7-6 and TRBJ1-4): GAGVSQSPRYKVTKRGQDVALRCDPISGHVSLYWYRQALGQGPEFLTYFNYEAQQDKSGLPNDRFSAERPEGSISTLTIQRTEQRDSAMYRCASSLLLSTNEKLFFGSGTQLSVL.

The V gene is TRBV5-1, the J gene TRBJ2-5; TRBD1 aligns across 10 bases. The CDR3 is 13 amino acids. Per germline, CDR1 SGHRS and CDR2 YFSETQ. V was pared by 4 bases and J by 5 bases, with 2 bases of the junction left unmatched. The DNA of the CDR3 is TGCGCCAGCAGCCGGGACAGGGGCGAGACCCAGTACTTC. It codes for CASSRDRGETQYF.

Comments on this clone: The same CDR3 arises from other DNA sequences in this sample as well. This rearrangement joins TRBV28 to TRBJ2-3; possible D gene TRBD2, 5 bases. Germline V gene data show CDR1 as MDHEN and CDR2 as SYDVKM. This CDR3 spans 14 amino acids. The ends were cut back, 5 bases at V and 5 bases at J, with 14 bases in the middle. The CDR3 spells CASSPLKSGDTQYF. The CDR3 DNA is TGTGCCAGCAGTCCCCTGAAAAGCGGAGATACGCAGTATTTT.

The chain uses TRBV5-4 and TRBJ1-2; unclear D gene. Deletions cut 1 base from V and 13 bases from J, with 11 bases between. Germline CDR1 and CDR2: SGHNT and YYREEE (reference sequence). This CDR3 comprises 11 residues. CDR3 sequence reads: CASSLNELVTF. The CDR3 coding sequence is TGTGCCAGCAGCTTGAACGAGCTTGTCACCTTC.

V and J are TRBV19 and TRBJ1-4; no definite D call. With 3 bases removed from V and 8 bases from J, the gap between germline ends came to 13 bases. This CDR3 contains 14 residues. Germline lookup yields CDR1 LNHDA and CDR2 SQIVND (reference sequence). The CDR3 reads CASSIGRPREKLFF. CDR3 bases: TGTGCCAGTAGTATTGGAAGGCCCAGAGAAAAACTGTTTTTT.

The chain recombines TRBV9 with TRBJ2-3; D could derive from TRBD1 or TRBD2 (6 bases each). The V end was cut by 3 bases, the J end by 3 bases, with 14 bases between. The CDR3 has 15 amino acids. Germline V gene data show CDR1 as SGDLS and CDR2 as YYNGEE. CDR3 sequence (DNA): TGTGCCAGCAGCGCTGGGGGGACATGGACAGATACGCAGTATTTT. This translates into CASSAGGTWTDTQYF.

The chain carries TRBV28 and TRBJ1-2; the D is unclear. Trimming removed 7 bases from V and 0 bases from J, with 15 bases in between. The CDR3 covers 15 residues. The germline V gene encodes CDR1 MDHEN and CDR2 SYDVKM. DNA for the CDR3: TGTGCCAGCATCCACCCCGCAGGAGCTAACTATGGCTACACCTTC. The encoded protein is CASIHPAGANYGYTF.

This rearrangement joins TRBV7-8 to TRBJ1-2, with D hard to call. This CDR3 comprises 13 residues. With 4 bases removed from V and 0 bases from J, the gap between germline ends came to 6 bases. Per germline, CDR1 SGHVS and CDR2 FQNEAQ. This chain's CDR3 is CASSSSANYGYTF. Written as DNA, the CDR3 is TGTGCCAGCAGCTCTTCAGCTAACTATGGCTACACCTTC.

Relative to its sample, this clone is large (0.1 to 1%). The chain is built from TRBV5-1 and TRBJ2-7; D perhaps matches TRBD1 (8 bases). Per germline, CDR1 SGHRS and CDR2 YFSETQ. The CDR3 runs 16 residues. V lost 1 base and J lost 5, with 19 bases in between. The CDR3 loop is CASSLTGGDSRNEQYF. For the CDR3, the DNA is TGCGCCAGCAGCTTGACAGGGGGGGACAGCCGAAACGAGCAGTACTTC.

The V and J genes are TRBV7-2 and TRBJ2-7, with 8 bases matching TRBD2. Looked up from germline, CDR1 is SGHTA and CDR2 is FQGNSA. The CDR3 spans 12 residues. V trimming: 8 bases; J trimming: 4 bases; junction bases outside the gene matches: 4. CDR3: CASSGGGYEQYF. Written as DNA, the CDR3 is TGTGCCAGCTCCGGGGGGGGATACGAGCAGTACTTC.

V is TRBV7-6 and J is TRBJ1-1; the match to TRBD1 covers 8 bases. CDR1 is SGHVS, CDR2 FNYEAQ, per germline. Germline trimming cut 5 bases from V and 0 bases from J; bases unmatched to any gene: 2. This CDR3 contains 14 residues. The CDR3 loop reads CASSTTGVNTEAFF. The CDR3 region has the DNA TGTGCCAGCAGCACGACAGGGGTGAACACTGAAGCTTTCTTT.

V gene TRBV5-4 combines with J gene TRBJ2-2; TRBD1 matches at 11 bases. Per germline, CDR1 SGHNT and CDR2 YYREEE (reference sequence). Trimming at V came to 3 bases and at J to 6 bases, leaving 7 bases not matched to a gene. This CDR3 is 16 amino acids long. The CDR3 DNA sequence: TGTGCCAGCAGCTCATGGACAGGGGGCAGGGCCGGGGAGCTGTTTTTT. It encodes CASSSWTGGRAGELFF.

This chain links TRBV5-1 with TRBJ1-1, with 7 bases aligning to TRBD1. The CDR3 is 15 residues long. The germline V gene encodes CDR1 SGHRS and CDR2 YFSETQ. Trimming removed 5 bases from V and 2 bases from J; junction bases left unmatched: 9. The CDR3 region has the DNA TGCGCCAGCAGGCTTCGGGGACAGAATAACACTGAAGCTTTCTTT. Its translation: CASRLRGQNNTEAFF.

A single count supports this clone. V and J are TRBV5-4 and TRBJ1-2, with 9 bases matching TRBD1. Germline CDR1 reads SGHNT; CDR2 reads YYREEE (reference sequence). V lost 6 bases to trimming and J lost 7 bases; unmatched junction nucleotides: 22. The CDR3 has 18 amino acids. The DNA of the CDR3 is TGTGCCAGCACCGGTGGGGGAGCTTACAGGGGGCTTATTGGTGGCTACACCTTC. Its protein product is CASTGGGAYRGLIGGYTF.

The chain recombines TRBV5-1 with TRBJ1-2, with 9 bases matching TRBD1. Trimming removed 2 bases from V and 7 bases from J; junction bases left unmatched: 3. The CDR3 has 13 residues. The germline V gene encodes CDR1 SGHRS and CDR2 YFSETQ. Here the CDR3 reads CASSLQGARGYTF. The CDR3 DNA reads as TGCGCCAGCAGCTTACAGGGGGCGCGTGGCTACACCTTC.

This clone was recorded a few times. The CDR3 nucleotides are TGTGCCAGTAGTATAAACCCCCTAAGAGACAGAAACTATGGCTACACCTTC. It translates to CASSINPLRDRNYGYTF. The chain is built from TRBV19 and TRBJ1-2; possibly TRBD1 for D (5 bases). Looked up from germline, CDR1 is LNHDA and CDR2 is SQIVND (reference sequence). This CDR3 contains 17 residues. Trimming cost V 2 bases and J 2 bases, with 18 bases left between them.